The 29 T cell receptor beta chains presented below share a single source sample, sequenced in a study of T-cell reconstitution after alpha-beta-depleted transplantation in children. During its preparation, the TCRbeta library received unique molecular identifiers. TCRdb ran MiXCR on the PCR reads and lists one entry per CDR3 protein. Of roughly 400,000 distinct CDR3 sequences detected, around two fifths appear once; the ten largest clones hold around a quarter. The material was PBMCs, obtained before TCRalphabeta/CD19-depleted stem cell transplant. Receptors originate from a girl between 2 and 10 years old with aplastic anemia, due to receive a stem cell transplant.

V and J are TRBV7-3 and TRBJ2-1; 8 nucleotides match TRBD2. This CDR3 is built from 14 residues. Germline V CDR1 and CDR2: SGHTA, FQGTGA. The V segment lost 8 bases and the J segment 5 bases; nucleotides outside the gene matches: 8. The DNA for the CDR3 is TGTGCCAGCTCGACCAGCGGGAGCCACAATGAGCAGTTCTTC. Translated, it gives CASSTSGSHNEQFF.

The chain joins TRBV5-6 to TRBJ2-5; TRBD2 matches 10 bases. Looked up from germline, CDR1 is SGHDT and CDR2 is YYEEEE. This CDR3 comprises 16 residues. Trimming at V came to 2 bases and at J to 0 bases, leaving 4 bases not matched to a gene. Written as DNA, the CDR3 is TGTGCCAGCAGCTTAACTAGCGGGGTCCACCAAGAGACCCAGTACTTC. This gives the protein CASSLTSGVHQETQYF. Full variable domain (missing parts from reference TRBV5-6 and TRBJ2-5): DAGVTQSPTHLIKTRGQQVTLRCSPKSGHDTVSWYQQALGQGPQFIFQYYEEEERQRGNFPDRFSGHQFPNYSSELNVNALLLGDSALYLCASSLTSGVHQETQYFGPGTRLLVL.

This clonotype came up once. J is TRBJ2-7 and V is TRBV20-1; a weak D match, TRBD2 (6 bases). The CDR3 is made up of 14 amino acids. Germline loops: CDR1 DFQATT, CDR2 SNEGSKA (reference sequence). V was clipped by 6 bases and J by 1 base, with 16 bases between them. This chain's CDR3 is CSAGGSGTSYEQYF. The CDR3 nucleotides read TGCAGTGCCGGGGGTAGCGGCACTTCCTACGAGCAGTACTTC.

A few counts support this clonotype. The CDR3, as DNA: TGCGCCAGCAGCTTTTCTGCAAGCCAGGTGACCCAGTACTTC. Translation: CASSFSASQVTQYF. J is TRBJ2-5 and V is TRBV5-1; D is uncertain. Trimming left V 2 bases short and J 7 bases short, with 15 bases between. Germline CDR1 reads SGHRS; CDR2 reads YFSETQ. This CDR3 spans 14 amino acids.

This chain connects TRBV6-1 to TRBJ2-1; the match to TRBD1 covers 12 bases. This CDR3 is built from 15 residues. Looked up from germline, CDR1 is MNHNS and CDR2 is SASEGT. V shed 6 bases and J 8 bases; nucleotides not matched to a gene: 8. CDR3 residues: CASSPTGTGGHEQFF. The CDR3 region has the DNA TGTGCCAGCAGCCCCACCGGGACAGGGGGCCATGAGCAGTTCTTC.

The rearrangement uses TRBV29-1 and TRBJ2-1, with TRBD2 as a possible D gene (6 bases). The CDR3 contains 12 residues. Trimming left V 4 bases short and J 9 bases short, with 13 bases between. Germline V lookup: CDR1 SQVTM, CDR2 ANQGSEA. This CDR3 is CSVVEGPPEQFF. The CDR3 bases are TGCAGCGTTGTGGAGGGCCCGCCTGAGCAGTTCTTC.

The chain has TRBV20-1 and TRBJ1-6; D remains unclear. Germline CDR1 DFQATT, CDR2 SNEGSKA (reference sequence). This CDR3 is built from 13 residues. The ends were cut back, 3 bases at V and 10 bases at J, with 13 bases in the middle. Here the CDR3 DNA reads TGCAGTGCTAGGAGGCAGGCGGCCTCACCCCTCCACTTT. Translating gives CSARRQAASPLHF.

This clonotype was seen only a few times. The chain links TRBV20-1 to TRBJ2-7, with 7 bases lining up with TRBD1. CDR1 DFQATT and CDR2 SNEGSKA come from the germline V gene (reference sequence). The junction had 9 bases not matched to a gene; V was cut back by 6 bases and J by 7 bases. The length of the CDR3 is 12 residues. CDR3 residues: CSAPRTGKEQYF. In DNA form, the CDR3 reads TGCAGTGCCCCTAGGACAGGCAAGGAGCAGTACTTC.

In its sample, this clonotype was seen many times. V and J are TRBV5-1 and TRBJ1-1; D might be TRBD1 (6 bases). The germline gives CDR1 SGHRS, CDR2 YFSETQ. V was trimmed by 3 bases and J by 1 base, leaving 7 bases between them. The CDR3 runs 13 residues. CDR3 sequence (DNA): TGCGCCAGCAGCTCCAGGGGGAACACTGAAGCTTTCTTT. The encoded protein is CASSSRGNTEAFF.

V is TRBV5-6 and J is TRBJ1-6; D unclear. The length of the CDR3 is 12 residues. The V gene's germline CDR1 is SGHDT and CDR2 YYEEEE. The V gene lost 1 base and the J gene lost 7 bases, with 3 bases spanning the gap. In DNA form, the CDR3 reads TGTGCCAGCAGCTTGTGGAATTCACCCCTCCACTTT. Translated: CASSLWNSPLHF.

The V and J genes are TRBV20-1 and TRBJ2-7; D not resolved. Germline-derived CDR1 and CDR2 are DFQATT and SNEGSKA (reference sequence). V was shortened by 0 bases and J by 4 bases, with 13 bases between the two germline ends. The CDR3 has 14 amino acids. The CDR3 sequence: CSARDLNMNYEQYF. Here the CDR3 DNA reads TGCAGTGCTAGAGATCTGAACATGAATTACGAGCAGTACTTC.

This clonotype appeared a few times. The V call is TRBV9, the J call TRBJ2-7; no clear D gene. The germline V gene encodes CDR1 SGDLS and CDR2 YYNGEE. CDR3 length: 13 residues. V dropped 0 bases and J dropped 7 bases, with 11 bases sitting between them. The CDR3 protein is CASSVGPSAEQYF. DNA of the CDR3: TGTGCCAGCAGCGTAGGCCCCTCGGCAGAGCAGTACTTC.

This chain links TRBV5-1 with TRBJ2-2; 8 bases fit TRBD1. The CDR3 is 14 amino acids. Per the germline V gene, CDR1 is SGHRS and CDR2 is YFSETQ. The V and J ends lost 4 bases and 4 bases, in that order; junction bases with no gene match: 3. CDR3 DNA: TGCGCCAGCAGCCGGACAGGGATCACCGGGGAGCTGTTTTTT. It is translated as CASSRTGITGELFF.

In this sample, this clonotype turned up a few times. This chain uses TRBV4-1 with TRBJ1-2; no definite D call. With 1 base removed from V and 3 bases from J, the gap between germline ends came to 12 bases. The length of the CDR3 is 15 residues. CDR1 MGHRA and CDR2 YSYEKL come from the germline V gene. CDR3 sequence: CASSQGHGKDYGYTF. The CDR3 nucleotides read TGCGCCAGCAGCCAAGGCCATGGGAAAGACTATGGCTACACCTTC.

This clonotype has at least ten counts. This rearrangement joins TRBV5-1 to TRBJ2-5; 14 bases agree with TRBD2. Germline trimming cut 7 bases from V and 6 bases from J; bases unmatched to any gene: 8. CDR3 length: 15 amino acids. Germline V gene data show CDR1 as SGHRS and CDR2 as YFSETQ. The DNA of the CDR3 is TGCGCCAGCTCCGGGACTAGCGGGAGTGGGAAGACCCAGTACTTC. It translates to CASSGTSGSGKTQYF. Supplemented by reference TRBV5-1 and TRBJ2-5, the full variable domain reads KAGVTQTPRYLIKTRGQQVTLSCSPISGHRSVSWYQQTPGQGLQFLFEYFSETQRNKGNFPGRFSGRQFSNSRSEMNVSTLELGDSALYLCASSGTSGSGKTQYFGPGTRLLVL.

J is TRBJ2-3 and V is TRBV5-1; no firm D call. Between the trimmed V and J ends, which lost 5 bases and 1 base, there was a span of 8 bases. Germline lookup yields CDR1 SGHRS and CDR2 YFSETQ. The CDR3 length is 13 residues. The CDR3 nucleotides read TGCGCCAGCAGACTCCGTGGCACAGATACGCAGTATTTT. Amino acids: CASRLRGTDTQYF.

The count of this clonotype is one. The chain recombines TRBV5-4 with TRBJ2-7; D possibly matches TRBD1 or TRBD2 (6 bases each). Germline V gene sequence: CDR1 SGHNT, CDR2 YYREEE (reference sequence). The CDR3 spans 16 residues. V was cut by 5 bases and J by 5 bases, with 23 bases left in between. This CDR3 is CASSSGHPPGVNEQYF. CDR3 nucleotides: TGTGCCAGCAGTTCGGGACACCCACCGGGGGTGAACGAGCAGTACTTC.

Only a few counts were recorded for this clonotype. V is TRBV5-1 and J is TRBJ2-1; TRBD1 matches 8 bases. The CDR3 spans 15 residues. J was trimmed by 5 bases and V by 0 bases; bases with no gene match: 4. The V gene's germline CDR1 is SGHRS and CDR2 YFSETQ. CDR3 residues: CASSLVPGGHNEQFF. The CDR3, as DNA: TGCGCCAGCAGCTTGGTACCAGGGGGCCACAATGAGCAGTTCTTC.

The chain uses TRBV29-1 and TRBJ2-7; 9 bases agree with TRBD2. V lost 4 bases and J lost 7; bases outside the gene matches: 14. CDR3 length: 15 residues. Per the germline V gene, CDR1 is SQVTM and CDR2 is ANQGSEA. Written as DNA, the CDR3 is TGCAGCGTTGGGTCCCGCGGGAGGGCCTCGGAAGAGCAGTACTTC. Its protein product is CSVGSRGRASEEQYF.

This clonotype appeared many times. In nucleotides, the CDR3 is TGTGCCAGCAGTTTCCTGGGGAGAAGGCCCAATGAGCAGTTCTTC. Protein product: CASSFLGRRPNEQFF. V is TRBV28 and J is TRBJ2-1; D possibly corresponds to TRBD2 (5 bases). Germline V gives CDR1 MDHEN, CDR2 SYDVKM. The CDR3 extends over 15 amino acids. V lost 3 bases and J 6 bases, leaving 15 bases between the germline ends.

This clonotype has a handful of counts. The CDR3 reads CASTKGQGSTDTQYF. The CDR3 nucleotides read TGTGCCAGCACAAAAGGACAGGGGAGCACAGATACGCAGTATTTT. This chain joins TRBV12-3 or TRBV12-4 and TRBJ2-3; 9 bases match TRBD1. The trim removed 7 bases at V and 0 bases at J, leaving 5 bases unmatched. This CDR3 has 15 amino acids.

The gene calls are TRBV12-3 or TRBV12-4 and TRBJ2-2; D is undetermined. This CDR3 has 14 residues. V lost 4 bases and J 6 bases, leaving 12 bases between the germline ends. CDR3 in amino acids: CASSSSPRSGELFF. The DNA of the CDR3 is TGTGCCAGCAGTTCGTCCCCACGGTCCGGGGAGCTGTTTTTT.

The genes are TRBV7-2 and TRBJ2-7; TRBD2 agrees at 8 bases. The CDR3 extends over 15 amino acids. Trimming removed 5 bases from V and 4 bases from J; junction bases left unmatched: 10. The V gene's germline CDR1 is SGHTA and CDR2 FQGNSA. CDR3 sequence: CASSPPTSAYYEQYF. As DNA, the CDR3 is TGTGCCAGCAGCCCACCGACTAGCGCGTATTACGAGCAGTACTTC.

This clonotype has ten or more counts. V gene TRBV20-1 combines with J gene TRBJ1-1, with TRBD1 identical over 9 bases. Germline CDR1 DFQATT, CDR2 SNEGSKA (reference sequence). V gave up 5 bases and J gave up 4 bases; unmatched junction bases: 11. This CDR3 is built from 15 residues. The CDR3 here is CSARTGTGLITEAFF. CDR3 sequence (DNA): TGCAGTGCTCGTACCGGGACAGGGTTAATCACTGAAGCTTTCTTT.

The rearrangement uses TRBV6-5 and TRBJ2-3, with 9 bases that match TRBD2. Germline CDR1 reads MNHEY; CDR2 reads SVGAGI. Trimming took 2 bases from V and 0 from J; bases not matched to a gene: 3. The CDR3 totals 16 residues. The CDR3 loop reads CASSYLAGSSTDTQYF. The CDR3 nucleotides read TGTGCCAGCAGTTACCTAGCGGGATCTAGCACAGATACGCAGTATTTT.

The chain uses TRBV5-1 and TRBJ2-1; no reliable D call. This CDR3 has 12 amino acids. Germline V CDR1 and CDR2: SGHRS, YFSETQ. V gave up 4 bases and J gave up 10 bases, with 12 bases separating them. CDR3 protein: CASSLGPSEQFF. The CDR3 region has the DNA TGCGCCAGCAGCCTGGGTCCATCCGAGCAGTTCTTC.

The J gene is TRBJ2-7, the V gene TRBV5-6, with a tentative D call TRBD2 (6 bases). The V end was cut by 4 bases, the J end by 0 bases, with 14 bases between. The germline gives CDR1 SGHDT, CDR2 YYEEEE. The CDR3 is made up of 15 amino acids. The CDR3 sequence is CASSKDGGDSYEQYF. In DNA, the CDR3 is TGTGCCAGCAGCAAGGACGGAGGGGACTCCTACGAGCAGTACTTC.

This chain joins TRBV28 and TRBJ1-1, with 7 bases fitting TRBD1. V lost 4 bases, J lost 8 bases, and 10 bases stayed unmatched. CDR3 size: 14 residues. Germline CDR1 and CDR2: MDHEN and SYDVKM. Here the CDR3 DNA reads TGTGCCAGCAGTTATGACAGGGTCCGAACCGAAGCTTTCTTT. Amino acids: CASSYDRVRTEAFF.

The J gene is TRBJ2-6, the V gene TRBV10-3; 11 nucleotides match TRBD1. The CDR3 loop spans 17 amino acids. Looked up from germline, CDR1 is ENHRY and CDR2 is SYGVKD. Trimming removed 5 bases from V and 0 bases from J; junction bases left unmatched: 3. CDR3 sequence: CAISPGTGGSGANVLTF. The CDR3 DNA sequence: TGTGCCATCAGTCCGGGGACAGGGGGCTCTGGGGCCAACGTCCTGACTTTC.